Listed here are 20 T cell receptor beta chains from one sample, sequenced in a study of shared T cell receptors in the human thymus. Profiled with immunoSEQ multiplex PCR; TCRdb holds only in-frame clones, not every one. Counted here are more than 300,000 clones, 95% occurring once; the ten biggest clones make up 0.015% to 0.025%. The source material was thymocytes. Source of these receptors: a human donor.

Here the CDR3 DNA reads TGTGCCAGCAGTAACCCCAGTAGCGGGAGGGGGGAAGATACGCAGTATTTT. Translation: CASSNPSSGRGEDTQYF. The chain employs TRBV27 and TRBJ2-3; 11 bases align to TRBD2. Germline V gene sequence: CDR1 MNHEY, CDR2 SMNVEV (reference sequence). Trimming took 5 bases from V and 5 from J; bases not matched to a gene: 12. The CDR3 length is 17 residues.

The chain has TRBV6-5 and TRBJ2-7, with TRBD2 matching 7 bases. From germline, CDR1 is MNHEY and CDR2 SVGAGI. Trimming took 2 bases from V and 3 from J; bases not matched to a gene: 10. This CDR3 spans 16 amino acids. CDR3 in DNA: TGTGCCAGCAGTTACACAGCTCTAGCGGAGAACTACGAGCAGTACTTC. Translated, it gives CASSYTALAENYEQYF.

The rearrangement uses TRBV5-4 and TRBJ2-7, with 15 bases aligning to TRBD2. V lost 4 bases and J lost 5; bases outside the gene matches: 13. The CDR3 is 18 residues long. CDR1 is SGHNT and CDR2 is YYREEE in the germline V gene (reference sequence). This chain's CDR3 is CASSRGTSGRNEPDEQYF. In DNA, the CDR3 is TGTGCCAGCAGCCGAGGGACTAGCGGGAGGAATGAACCCGACGAGCAGTACTTC. Combining the CDR3 with reference TRBV5-4 and TRBJ2-7 gives the whole variable domain ETGVTQSPTHLIKTRGQQVTLRCSSQSGHNTVSWYQQALGQGPQFIFQYYREEENGRGNFPPRFSGLQFPNYSSELNVNALELDDSALYLCASSRGTSGRNEPDEQYFGPGTRLTVT.

This chain links TRBV10-3 with TRBJ2-5; a weak D match, TRBD2 (6 bases). Germline V gene lookup returns CDR1 ENHRY and CDR2 SYGVKD. V lost 10 bases, J lost 3 bases, and 9 bases lay in between. CDR3 size: 11 residues. The chain's CDR3 is CATLAEETQYF. In nucleotides, the CDR3 is TGTGCCACCTTAGCGGAAGAGACCCAGTACTTC.

This sequence joins TRBV5-1 and TRBJ1-1; 7 bases map to TRBD1. CDR1 SGHRS and CDR2 YFSETQ come from the germline V gene. V trimming: 4 bases; J trimming: 1 base; junction bases outside the gene matches: 4. This CDR3 comprises 14 residues. This CDR3 reads CASSPTGENTEAFF. As DNA, the CDR3 is TGCGCCAGCAGCCCCACAGGGGAGAACACTGAAGCTTTCTTT.

This rearrangement joins TRBV6-6 to TRBJ2-5; D unclear. CDR1 is MNHNY and CDR2 is SVGAGI in the germline V gene (reference sequence). V shed 0 bases and J shed 5 bases, with 10 bases lying between them. This CDR3 contains 14 residues. The DNA for the CDR3 is TGTGCCAGCAGTTACTCACCGCGGCGGGAGACCCAGTACTTC. Translating gives CASSYSPRRETQYF.

This chain links TRBV6-1 with TRBJ2-6; D is unresolved. This CDR3 has 20 amino acids. The germline V gene has CDR1 MNHNS and CDR2 SASEGT. Between the trimmed V and J ends, which lost 2 bases and 0 bases, there was a span of 20 bases. The DNA of the CDR3 is TGTGCCAGCAGTGAACGCGTCGCAGCCCAGTCTCTCTCTGGGGCCAACGTCCTGACTTTC. Protein product: CASSERVAAQSLSGANVLTF.

The rearrangement joins TRBV2 to TRBJ2-7; 8 bases are shared with TRBD1. J was trimmed by 1 base and V by 2 bases; bases with no gene match: 4. Germline V gene sequence: CDR1 SNHLY, CDR2 FYNNEI. The CDR3 covers 15 residues. The CDR3 reads CASSETDRVSYEQYF. In nucleotides, the CDR3 is TGTGCCAGCAGTGAAACGGACAGGGTGTCCTACGAGCAGTACTTC. Drawing the rest from reference TRBV2 and TRBJ2-7, the complete variable domain is EPEVTQTPSHQVTQMGQEVILRCVPISNHLYFYWYRQILGQKVEFLVSFYNNEISEKSEIFDDQFSVERPDGSNFTLKIRSTKLEDSAMYFCASSETDRVSYEQYFGPGTRLTVT.

This chain uses TRBV27 with TRBJ2-5; no firm D call. Trimming pared 6 bases from V and 1 base from J, leaving 9 bases between. Germline CDR1 reads MNHEY; CDR2 reads SMNVEV (reference sequence). This CDR3 contains 13 residues. In nucleotides, the CDR3 is TGTGCCAGCAGCACCCCCCGCCAAGAGACCCAGTACTTC. It encodes CASSTPRQETQYF.

The chain joins TRBV4-1 to TRBJ2-3; D not resolved. CDR1 and CDR2 from the germline V gene are MGHRA and YSYEKL. Trimming left V 1 base short and J 1 base short, with 15 bases between. CDR3 length equals 17 residues. The CDR3 DNA reads TGCGCCAGCAGCCAAGGGAATCTAAAGCGCCGCACAGATACGCAGTATTTT. Amino acid sequence: CASSQGNLKRRTDTQYF.

The chain carries TRBV7-9 and TRBJ2-1; TRBD1 is a possible D gene (6 bases). Germline V gene lookup returns CDR1 SEHNR and CDR2 FQNEAQ (reference sequence). The CDR3 runs to 15 residues. V gave up 6 bases and J gave up 3 bases, with 15 bases separating them. CDR3 in DNA: TGTGCCAGCAGTTGGGGGCTCGGGTTCTACAATGAGCAGTTCTTC. Amino acid sequence: CASSWGLGFYNEQFF.

The CDR3 protein is CASSQVLSYEQYF. The CDR3 DNA sequence: TGTGCCAGCAGCCAAGTCCTAAGCTACGAGCAGTACTTC. V gene TRBV14 combines with J gene TRBJ2-7; D uncertain. This CDR3 region has 13 residues. CDR1 and CDR2 from the germline V gene are SGHDN and FVKESK. Between the trimmed V and J ends, which lost 1 base and 3 bases, there was a span of 7 bases.

This sequence joins TRBV19 and TRBJ1-5; D remains ambiguous. V lost 5 bases to trimming and J lost 0 bases, with 23 bases between them. This CDR3 region has 19 residues. Germline loops: CDR1 LNHDA, CDR2 SQIVND (reference sequence). The CDR3 reads CASSLLPTRTDDSNQPQHF. The CDR3 DNA is TGTGCCAGTAGTCTCTTGCCTACCCGGACTGACGATAGCAATCAGCCCCAGCATTTT.

The chain couples TRBV7-9 to TRBJ1-1; 8 nucleotides align to TRBD1. J gave up 1 base and V 5 bases, and 3 bases lay outside the gene matches. Germline V gene lookup returns CDR1 SEHNR and CDR2 FQNEAQ (reference sequence). This CDR3 is built from 14 residues. The CDR3 here is CASSKDRGNTEAFF. Here the CDR3 DNA reads TGTGCCAGCAGCAAAGACAGGGGGAACACTGAAGCTTTCTTT.

The chain uses TRBV10-1 and TRBJ1-2, with D perhaps TRBD1 (5 bases). V dropped 4 bases and J dropped 8 bases, with 11 bases sitting between them. The CDR3 runs to 12 residues. CDR1 and CDR2 (germline): WNHNN, SYGVQD (reference sequence). CDR3 protein: CASSGTSPGYTF. DNA of the CDR3: TGCGCCAGCAGTGGGACATCCCCGGGCTACACCTTC.

This chain links TRBV4-1 with TRBJ2-1; TRBD2 agrees at 10 bases. V dropped 2 bases and J dropped 8; count of bases not matched to a gene: 12. The CDR3 is 17 residues long. CDR1 is MGHRA, CDR2 YSYEKL, per germline. CDR3 region: CASSQSIGLAEAYEQFF. CDR3 nucleotides: TGCGCCAGCAGCCAATCAATCGGACTAGCGGAAGCCTATGAGCAGTTCTTC.

The chain couples TRBV28 to TRBJ2-7; a possible D gene is TRBD1 (6 bases). The CDR3 has 16 residues. Germline V gene lookup returns CDR1 MDHEN and CDR2 SYDVKM. Trimming left V 5 bases short and J 4 bases short, with 21 bases between. This CDR3 reads CASSHGRPQGIYEQYF. CDR3 nucleotides: TGTGCCAGCAGTCACGGTCGACCCCAGGGGATTTACGAGCAGTACTTC.

V is TRBV28 and J is TRBJ1-3; 8 bases are shared with TRBD1. V lost 3 bases, J lost 4 bases, and 5 bases stayed unmatched. The CDR3 totals 15 residues. Germline V gene data show CDR1 as MDHEN and CDR2 as SYDVKM. DNA for the CDR3: TGTGCCAGCAGTTTTAGGACAGGGTCAGGAAACACCATATATTTT. Its protein is CASSFRTGSGNTIYF.

The chain couples TRBV4-2 to TRBJ2-5; 9 bases match TRBD1. V trimming: 5 bases; J trimming: 1 base; junction bases outside the gene matches: 5. Germline CDR1 LGHNA, CDR2 YNFKEQ. This CDR3 spans 15 amino acids. The CDR3 region has the DNA TGTGCCAGCAGCAACCGGGACAGGGTCCAAGAGACCCAGTACTTC. Translation gives CASSNRDRVQETQYF.

The chain carries TRBV5-6 and TRBJ1-2; no definite D call. Germline-derived CDR1 and CDR2 are SGHDT and YYEEEE. The CDR3 runs 12 residues. The V end was cut by 2 bases, the J end by 10 bases, with 12 bases between. CDR3 nucleotide sequence: TGTGCCAGCAGCTTCACCAAAGTTGACTACACCTTC. Translation gives CASSFTKVDYTF.